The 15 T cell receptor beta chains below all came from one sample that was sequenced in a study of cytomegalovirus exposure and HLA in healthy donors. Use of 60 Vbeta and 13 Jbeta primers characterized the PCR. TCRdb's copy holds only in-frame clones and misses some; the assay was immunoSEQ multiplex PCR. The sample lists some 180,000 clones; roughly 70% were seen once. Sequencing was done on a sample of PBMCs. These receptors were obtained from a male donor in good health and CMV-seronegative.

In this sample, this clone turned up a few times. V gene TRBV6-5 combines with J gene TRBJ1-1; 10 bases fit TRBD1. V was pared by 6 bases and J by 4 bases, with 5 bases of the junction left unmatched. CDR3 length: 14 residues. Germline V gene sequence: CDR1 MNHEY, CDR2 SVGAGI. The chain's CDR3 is CASRGGQGTTEAFF. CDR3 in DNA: TGTGCCAGCAGGGGGGGACAGGGGACCACTGAAGCTTTCTTT.

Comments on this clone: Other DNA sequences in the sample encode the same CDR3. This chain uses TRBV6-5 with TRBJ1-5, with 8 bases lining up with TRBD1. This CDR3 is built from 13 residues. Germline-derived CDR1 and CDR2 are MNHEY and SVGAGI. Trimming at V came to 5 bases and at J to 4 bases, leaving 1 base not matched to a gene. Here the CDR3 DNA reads TGTGCCAGCAGTCGACAGGGGAATCAGCCCCAGCATTTT. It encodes CASSRQGNQPQHF.

The CDR3 loop is CAWSVRGTGNQPQHF. For the CDR3, the DNA is TGTGCCTGGAGTGTTAGGGGTACAGGCAATCAGCCCCAGCATTTT. The chain combines TRBV30 with TRBJ1-5; maybe TRBD1 (5 bases). The V gene's germline CDR1 is GTSNPN and CDR2 SVGIG (reference sequence). V lost 0 bases, J lost 2 bases, and 11 bases lay in between. The CDR3 length is 15 residues.

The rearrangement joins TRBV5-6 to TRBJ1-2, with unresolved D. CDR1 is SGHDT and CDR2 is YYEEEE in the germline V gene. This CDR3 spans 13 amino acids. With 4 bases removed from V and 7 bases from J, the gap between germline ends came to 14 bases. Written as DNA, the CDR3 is TGTGCCAGCAGCCCTGAGGGCGCCGGTGGCTACACCTTC. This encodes CASSPEGAGGYTF.

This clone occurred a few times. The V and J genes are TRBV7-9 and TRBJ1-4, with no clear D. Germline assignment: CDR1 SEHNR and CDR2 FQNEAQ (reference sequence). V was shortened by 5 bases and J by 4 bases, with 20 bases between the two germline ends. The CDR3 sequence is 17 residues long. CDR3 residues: CASSVWERRIDNEKLFF. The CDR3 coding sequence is TGTGCCAGCAGCGTTTGGGAGAGACGGATAGATAATGAAAAACTGTTTTTT.

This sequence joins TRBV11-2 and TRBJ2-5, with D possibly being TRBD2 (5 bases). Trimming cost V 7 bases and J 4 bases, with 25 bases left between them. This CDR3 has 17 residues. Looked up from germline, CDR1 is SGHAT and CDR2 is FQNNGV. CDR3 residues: CASTPSPYAHSGETQYF. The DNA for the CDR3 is TGTGCCAGCACCCCTAGCCCCTATGCGCATAGTGGAGAGACCCAGTACTTC.

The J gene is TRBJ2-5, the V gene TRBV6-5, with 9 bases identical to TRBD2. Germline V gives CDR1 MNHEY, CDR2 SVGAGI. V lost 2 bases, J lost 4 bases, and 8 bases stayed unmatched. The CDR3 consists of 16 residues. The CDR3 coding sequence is TGTGCCAGCAGTTACGCTCGCGGGGGGGCAGGAGAGACCCAGTACTTC. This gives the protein CASSYARGGAGETQYF.

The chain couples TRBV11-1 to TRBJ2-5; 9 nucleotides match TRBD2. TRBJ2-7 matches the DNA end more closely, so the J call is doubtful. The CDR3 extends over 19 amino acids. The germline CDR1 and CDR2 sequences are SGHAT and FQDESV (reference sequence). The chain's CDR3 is CASSSSETSGTGGSYEQYF. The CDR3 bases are TGTGCCAGCAGCTCTTCTGAGACTAGCGGTACGGGAGGTAGTTACGAGCAGTACTTC.

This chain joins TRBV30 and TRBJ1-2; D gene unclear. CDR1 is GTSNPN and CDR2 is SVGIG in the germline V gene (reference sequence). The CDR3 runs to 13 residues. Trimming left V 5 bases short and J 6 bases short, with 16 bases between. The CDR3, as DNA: TGTGCCTGGGGAGGGAGGGTTTCGGATGGCTACACCTTC. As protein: CAWGGRVSDGYTF.

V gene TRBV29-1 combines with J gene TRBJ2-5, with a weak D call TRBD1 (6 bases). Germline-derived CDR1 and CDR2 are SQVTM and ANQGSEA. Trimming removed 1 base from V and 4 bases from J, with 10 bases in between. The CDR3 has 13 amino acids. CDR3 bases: TGCAGCGTTGAAGGGGCAGGGGCAGAGACCCAGTACTTC. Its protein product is CSVEGAGAETQYF.

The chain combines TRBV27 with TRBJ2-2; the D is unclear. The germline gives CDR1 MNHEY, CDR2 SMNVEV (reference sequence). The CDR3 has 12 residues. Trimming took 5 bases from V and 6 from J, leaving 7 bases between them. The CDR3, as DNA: TGTGCCAGCAGTGTAGTTCCCGGGGAGCTGTTTTTT. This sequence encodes CASSVVPGELFF.

The DNA for the CDR3 is TGTGCCAGCGGGACACCTTATAATTCACCCCTCCACTTT. Its protein product is CASGTPYNSPLHF. V and J are TRBV7-9 and TRBJ1-6, with D perhaps TRBD1 (6 bases). The germline CDR1 and CDR2 sequences are SEHNR and FQNEAQ (reference sequence). Trimming shortened V by 8 bases and J by 4 bases, and 9 bases separated the two germline ends. The CDR3 length is 13 residues.

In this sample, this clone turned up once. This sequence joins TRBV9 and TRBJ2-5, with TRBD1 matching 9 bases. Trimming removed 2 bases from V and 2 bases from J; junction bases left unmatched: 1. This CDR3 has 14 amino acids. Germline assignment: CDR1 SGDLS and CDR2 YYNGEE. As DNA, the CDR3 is TGTGCCAGCAGCGTTGACAGGGGGCAAGAGACCCAGTACTTC. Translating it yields CASSVDRGQETQYF.

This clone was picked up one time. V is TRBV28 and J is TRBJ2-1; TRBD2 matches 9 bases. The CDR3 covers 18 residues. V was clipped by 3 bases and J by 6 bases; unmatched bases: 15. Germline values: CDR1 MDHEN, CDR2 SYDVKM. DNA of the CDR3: TGTGCCAGCAGTTTTGGGGGGGCTAGCGGGATTTCGGGCAATGAGCAGTTCTTC. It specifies CASSFGGASGISGNEQFF.

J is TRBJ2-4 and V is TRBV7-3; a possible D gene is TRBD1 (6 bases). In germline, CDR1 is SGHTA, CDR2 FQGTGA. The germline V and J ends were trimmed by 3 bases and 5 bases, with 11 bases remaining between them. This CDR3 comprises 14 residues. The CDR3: CASSFEQGQNIQYF. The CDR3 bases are TGTGCCAGCAGCTTTGAACAGGGCCAAAACATTCAGTACTTC.